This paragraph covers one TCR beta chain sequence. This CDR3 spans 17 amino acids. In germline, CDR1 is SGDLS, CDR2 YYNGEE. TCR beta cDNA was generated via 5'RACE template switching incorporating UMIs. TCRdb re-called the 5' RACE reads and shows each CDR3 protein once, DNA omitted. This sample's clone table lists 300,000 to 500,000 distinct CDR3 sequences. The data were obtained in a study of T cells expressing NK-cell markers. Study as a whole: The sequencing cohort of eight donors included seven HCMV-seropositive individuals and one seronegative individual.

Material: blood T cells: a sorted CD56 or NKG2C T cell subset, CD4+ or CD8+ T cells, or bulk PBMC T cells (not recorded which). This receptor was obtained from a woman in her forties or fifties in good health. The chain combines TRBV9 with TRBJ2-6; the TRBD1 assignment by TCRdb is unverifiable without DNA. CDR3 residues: CASSVGPLGAGANVLTF. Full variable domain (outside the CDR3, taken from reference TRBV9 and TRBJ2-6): DSGVTQTPKHLITATGQRVTLRCSPRSGDLSVYWYQQSLDQGLQFLIQYYNGEERAKGNILERFSAQQFPDLHSELNLSSLELGDSALYFCASSVGPLGAGANVLTFGAGSRLTVL.